The T cell receptor beta chain under discussion was sequenced for a study of blood T cell repertoires in COVID-19. About the research overall: T cells, B-cell-depleted T cells, or PBMCs supplied cDNA or gDNA.

Sequenced by immunoSEQ multiplex PCR; TCRdb stores in-frame clones only, minus some. The table shows under 450,000 clones, with about 91% occurring only once. This CDR3 region has 14 residues. Germline V gene sequence: CDR1 MNHEY, CDR2 SVGAGI. Unmatched junction bases numbered 6, after V lost 4 bases and J lost 4 bases. The TCR sequence derives from a woman aged 45-60 years with COVID-19, enrolled during active disease. The rearrangement uses TRBV6-5 and TRBJ1-1; 7 nucleotides align to TRBD1. Sequencing used peripheral blood. DNA for the CDR3: TGTGCCAGCAGTTTCTCTCAGGGGGGCACTGAAGCTTTCTTT. Translated, it gives CASSFSQGGTEAFF.